The 24 T cell receptor beta chains reported below all come from one sample, sequenced in a study of tumor and adjacent non-tumor tissue in lung cancer. A modified ARM-PCR protocol with three rounds of nested PCR amplified TCRbeta. TCRdb used MiXCR to reprocess the multiplex PCR reads, holding one entry per CDR3 protein. The table has about 80,000 distinct CDR3 sequences, about two thirds seen once. RNA was extracted from bulk tissue without any cell sorting. The sequenced sample was lung tumor tissue. The source is a woman in her 70s with non-small cell lung cancer.

On this clonotype itself: Sequence at one end of the junction differs from germline and may be a read error. The chain carries TRBV6-5 and TRBJ2-1, with D possibly TRBD1 on 6 matching bases. CDR1 is MNHEY, CDR2 SVGAGI, per germline. The CDR3 is made up of 17 amino acids. The DNA for the CDR3 is TGTGCCAGCAGTTACTCGATTCCTGGGGGCGGCTACAGTGAGCAGTTCTTC. Amino acids: CASSYSIPGGGYSEQFF.

Remarks on this clonotype: One end of the junction does not line up with germline, which may come from a read error. The gene calls are TRBV11-2 and TRBJ2-7; 9 bases agree with TRBD2. Germline lookup yields CDR1 SGHAT and CDR2 FQNNGV. The length of the CDR3 is 14 residues. The CDR3 region has the DNA TGTGCCAGGAGCTTAAATCTAGCGGGAACTAGACAGTACTTC. Translated, it gives CARSLNLAGTRQYF.

The chain carries TRBV6-5 and TRBJ1-3; D unclear. Per the germline V gene, CDR1 is MNHEY and CDR2 is SVGAGI. CDR3 size: 12 residues. In DNA form, the CDR3 reads TGTAGCAGCAAGACTCTGGGAAACACCATATATTTT. Encoded protein: CSSKTLGNTIYF.

The chain employs TRBV5-5 and TRBJ1-2; D is uncertain. Trimming cost V 1 base and J 3 bases, with 13 bases left between them. CDR3 length: 15 residues. CDR1 is SGHKS and CDR2 is YYEKEE in the germline V gene (reference sequence). The CDR3: CASSLTRGSDYGYTF. CDR3 nucleotide sequence: TGTGCCAGCAGCTTGACCCGCGGCAGTGACTATGGCTACACCTTC.

The CDR3 loop is CTSSDQVSGVTEAFF. DNA for the CDR3: TGCACAAGCAGTGACCAGGTGTCGGGGGTCACTGAAGCTTTCTTT. This sequence joins TRBV10-1 and TRBJ1-1; D is perhaps TRBD1 (5 bases). The CDR3 is 15 residues long. CDR1 WNHNN and CDR2 SYGVQD come from the germline V gene (reference sequence).

On this clonotype: The junction shows a germline mismatch at one end, possibly a read error. The J gene is TRBJ1-1, the V gene TRBV29-1; D gene unclear. The germline gives CDR1 SQVTM, CDR2 ANQGSEA. There are 12 residues in the CDR3. This CDR3 reads CSVGSGGTEALF. In DNA form, the CDR3 reads TGCAGCGTTGGAAGCGGCGGCACTGAAGCTTTATTT.

As for this clonotype: Germline and junction disagree at one end, which may indicate a read error. This sequence joins TRBV11-3 and TRBJ2-1, with TRBD2 identical over 11 bases. The CDR3 spans 17 residues. Germline CDR1 reads SGHNT; CDR2 reads YENEEA. DNA for the CDR3: TGTGCCAGCAGCCCGAGGACTAGCGGGCTCCCCTACAATGTGCAGTTCTTC. Amino acid sequence: CASSPRTSGLPYNVQFF.

On this clonotype: Compared with germline, one end of the junction differs, possibly owing to a read error. The gene calls are TRBV24-1 and TRBJ2-1; D ambiguous. The CDR3 loop spans 16 amino acids. Per germline, CDR1 KGHDR and CDR2 SFDVKD. The CDR3 loop reads CAPSGKGSFSYDEQFF. DNA for the CDR3: TGTGCCCCCAGTGGAAAGGGAAGCTTCTCCTACGATGAGCAGTTCTTC.

The chain is built from TRBV29-1 and TRBJ2-3; 8 bases line up with TRBD2. With 6 bases clipped from V and 7 bases from J, the junction kept 27 bases outside the gene matches. Germline CDR1 reads SQVTM; CDR2 reads ANQGSEA. The CDR3 runs 19 residues. The CDR3 DNA reads TGCAGCGTCTATTCCGGGACCAGCGGGAGCGGTGACAGTTTTAATACGCAGTATTTT. This translates into CSVYSGTSGSGDSFNTQYF.

This clonotype is medium-sized in the sample. J is TRBJ1-2 and V is TRBV6-1; D uncertain. The length of the CDR3 is 12 residues. V lost 6 bases and J lost 4, with 9 bases in between. Germline CDR1 MNHNS, CDR2 SASEGT. The CDR3, as DNA: TGTGCCAGCAGAGGGTCGGCCTATGGCTACACCTTC. This sequence encodes CASRGSAYGYTF.

To note about this clonotype: Germline is not matched at one junction end, which may reflect a read error. The V gene is TRBV4-1, the J gene TRBJ2-7; 12 bases are a match to TRBD2. The V gene's germline CDR1 is MGHRA and CDR2 YSYEKL. This CDR3 has 18 amino acids. In nucleotides, the CDR3 is TGCGCCAACAGCCAAGGTTGGCTAGCGGGAGGGGACTCCTACGAGCAATACTTC. It codes for CANSQGWLAGGDSYEQYF.

The chain combines TRBV4-1 with TRBJ2-3, with a weak D call TRBD1 (6 bases). The CDR3 loop spans 17 amino acids. Per the germline V gene, CDR1 is MGHRA and CDR2 is YSYEKL. Between the trimmed V and J ends, which lost 2 bases and 12 bases, there was a span of 27 bases. The CDR3 loop reads CASSQTRLTGPSDDQYF. In DNA form, the CDR3 reads TGCGCCAGCAGCCAAACCAGGTTGACAGGACCCTCGGATGATCAGTATTTT.

A remark on this clonotype: The germline gene is not matched at one end of the junction; a read error may be the cause. The chain recombines TRBV29-1 with TRBJ2-1; 9 bases are a match to TRBD2. From germline, CDR1 is SQVTM and CDR2 ANQGSEA. CDR3 size: 13 residues. CDR3 protein: CSVVAGGLYELFF. The CDR3 DNA is TGCAGCGTTGTGGCGGGAGGGCTCTATGAGCTGTTCTTC.

V is TRBV12-3 or TRBV12-4 and J is TRBJ2-7; D not certain. V lost 4 bases and J 6 bases, leaving 19 bases between the germline ends. The CDR3 has 15 amino acids. CDR3 residues: CASSSNNGPDCEQYF. CDR3 sequence (DNA): TGTGCCAGCAGTTCGAACAATGGGCCCGACTGCGAGCAGTACTTC.

This clonotype was observed once. The junction shows a germline mismatch at one end, possibly a read error. The chain couples TRBV6-6 to TRBJ2-1; 7 bases align to TRBD1. From germline, CDR1 is MNHNY and CDR2 SVGAGI (reference sequence). The length of the CDR3 is 15 residues. DNA for the CDR3: TGTGCCAGCAGCCCCGGGACAGTTTACAACATTGAGCGGTTCTTC. Its protein product is CASSPGTVYNIERFF.

This clonotype was observed many times. The chain combines TRBV5-6 with TRBJ2-3; D remains ambiguous. CDR3 size: 13 residues. V lost 1 base and J lost 5, with 8 bases in between. Germline loops: CDR1 SGHDT, CDR2 YYEEEE. Here the CDR3 reads CASSLTWEDTQYF. DNA of the CDR3: TGTGCCAGCAGCTTGACGTGGGAAGATACGCAGTATTTT.

This clonotype was picked up one time. Germline and junction disagree at one end, which may indicate a read error. The gene calls are TRBV12-3 or TRBV12-4 and TRBJ2-5, with 7 bases matching TRBD2. CDR3 length: 15 residues. The CDR3 coding sequence is TGTGGCAGCGCCACGAGTGGACTAGGCCGTGAAACCCAGTACTTC. Its translation: CGSATSGLGRETQYF.

The V gene is TRBV12-3 or TRBV12-4, the J gene TRBJ2-3; TRBD2 might be the D (6 bases). V dropped 5 bases and J dropped 4 bases, with 19 bases sitting between them. This CDR3 is built from 16 residues. In DNA, the CDR3 is TGTGCCAGCAGTACCCAGGCTAGCGATGGAGCAGATACGCAGTATTTT. Residues: CASSTQASDGADTQYF.

A word on this clonotype: This may be a read error, as it is one base from a much larger clone. V is TRBV28 and J is TRBJ1-5, with D unclear. V was cut by 8 bases and J by 5 bases, with 10 bases left in between. The V gene's germline CDR1 is MDHEN and CDR2 SYDVKM. The CDR3 runs 12 residues. CDR3 region: CASGLFDQPQHF. For the CDR3, the DNA is TGTGCCAGCGGATTATTCGATCAGCCCCAGCATTTT.

For this clonotype: The junction does not match germline at one end; this may be a read error. The rearrangement uses TRBV29-1 and TRBJ2-7, with D perhaps matching TRBD1 (6 bases). The germline gives CDR1 SQVTM, CDR2 ANQGSEA. The CDR3 is 13 residues long. The CDR3 DNA follows: TGCAGCATTAAACGGGACACCTTCTACAAGCAGTACTTC. Its translation: CSIKRDTFYKQYF.

This clonotype was seen once. A read error may produce the germline difference seen at one junction end. The chain is built from TRBV28 and TRBJ2-3; 12 bases map to TRBD2. Germline CDR1 and CDR2: MDHEN and SYDVKM. The CDR3 totals 16 residues. The CDR3 DNA sequence: TGTGACAGCAGCACCGGACTAGCGGGGCTCACAGATACGCAGTACTTT. Protein: CDSSTGLAGLTDTQYF.

This clonotype has a single count. In this CDR3 the conserved last residue, phenylalanine or tryptophan, is missing, so a read error is likely. V usage is TRBV6-5 and J usage is TRBJ2-3; perhaps TRBD2 as D (7 bases). The CDR3 consists of 16 residues. Deletions cut 4 bases from V and 3 bases from J, with 17 bases between. Germline-derived CDR1 and CDR2 are MNHEY and SVGAGI. The CDR3 region has the DNA TGTGCCAGCAGTTGCTCTAGCGGAGGGGGGACAGATACGCAGTATTGT. It yields the protein CASSCSSGGGTDTQYC.

In the case of this clonotype: The junction and the germline gene differ at one end; a read error may be behind it. The chain combines TRBV29-1 with TRBJ1-4; TRBD1 matches 8 bases. This CDR3 is built from 14 residues. Germline-derived CDR1 and CDR2 are SQVTM and ANQGSEA. Here the CDR3 reads CIVEQGGTSEKLFF. In nucleotides, the CDR3 is TGCATCGTCGAACAGGGGGGGACTAGTGAAAAACTGTTTTTT. Supplemented by reference TRBV29-1 and TRBJ1-4, the full variable domain reads SAVISQKPSRDICQRGTSLTIQCQVDSQVTMMFWYRQQPGQSLTLIATANQGSEATYESGFVIDKFPISRPNLTFSTLTVSNMSPEDSSIYLCIVEQGGTSEKLFFGSGTQLSVL.

This chain links TRBV20-1 with TRBJ2-5; the match to TRBD2 covers 7 bases. This CDR3 comprises 18 residues. The junction had 23 bases not matched to a gene; V was cut back by 6 bases and J by 4 bases. From germline, CDR1 is DFQATT and CDR2 SNEGSKA (reference sequence). The DNA of the CDR3 is TGCAGTGCCCCAAGGGTTTGGTGGGAGGGAGGGTTGACAGAGACCCAGTACTTC. Its protein product is CSAPRVWWEGGLTETQYF.